The 15 T cell receptor beta chains presented below share a single source sample, sequenced in a study of T cells after yellow fever vaccination. TCRdb re-analysed the 5' RACE reads in MiXCR, keeping a single row per CDR3 protein. The sample lists about 300,000 distinct CDR3 sequences; around 6.8% were seen once. Sample: PBMCs, taken roughly 45 days after the first yellow fever vaccination. Receptors were obtained from a man aged 18 to 30 who received the YFV17D yellow fever vaccine.

The chain uses TRBV1 and TRBJ2-4; the table names TRBD2, a call not compared with the DNA. TRBV1 is marked as a pseudogene. The CDR3 runs 17 residues. This chain's CDR3 is CTSSQGTSGEPKNIQYF. The CDR3 DNA reads as TGCACCAGCAGCCAAGGGACTAGCGGGGAGCCCAAAAACATTCAGTACTTC.

This clonotype was seen a handful of times. V usage is TRBV5-5 and J usage is TRBJ1-1; D possibly corresponds to TRBD1 (6 bases). CDR1 is SGHKS, CDR2 YYEKEE, per germline (reference sequence). V was clipped by 2 bases and J by 6 bases, with 14 bases between them. The CDR3 spans 14 residues. The CDR3 nucleotides read TGTGCCAGCAGCTTTTCCGGGACAAGTTCTGAAGCTTTCTTT. Translation: CASSFSGTSSEAFF.

This clonotype occurred a few times. The V call is TRBV7-9, the J call TRBJ1-2; D is unclear. The CDR3 has 13 amino acids. Germline V gene sequence: CDR1 SEHNR, CDR2 FQNEAQ (reference sequence). V was cut by 5 bases and J by 8 bases, with 15 bases left in between. This chain's CDR3 is CASSRSILQGYTF. Here the CDR3 DNA reads TGTGCCAGCAGCCGGTCCATCCTCCAAGGCTACACCTTC.

This clonotype has just a few counts. The gene calls are TRBV20-1 and TRBJ2-7; 8 nucleotides line up with TRBD1. Germline-derived CDR1 and CDR2 are DFQATT and SNEGSKA (reference sequence). V shed 2 bases, J shed 4 bases, and the junction held 4 bases outside the gene matches. CDR3 length equals 13 residues. CDR3 sequence reads: CSARSRGRYEQYF. The CDR3, as DNA: TGCAGTGCTAGAAGCAGGGGGCGGTACGAGCAGTACTTC.

The rearrangement uses TRBV29-1 and TRBJ2-2; TRBD1 matches at 8 bases. The CDR3 spans 13 residues. The V gene end was trimmed by 7 bases and the J gene end by 6 bases; junction bases not matched to a gene: 7. In germline, CDR1 is SQVTM, CDR2 ANQGSEA. This CDR3 reads CSADRGKAGELFF. In DNA, the CDR3 is TGCAGCGCCGACAGGGGTAAAGCCGGGGAGCTGTTTTTT.

The chain joins TRBV9 to TRBJ1-2, with 8 bases matching TRBD1. The CDR3 sequence is 17 residues long. Trimming took 2 bases from V and 5 from J; bases not matched to a gene: 14. The germline gives CDR1 SGDLS, CDR2 YYNGEE. In DNA form, the CDR3 reads TGTGCCAGCAGCGTTGCCAATCCCGGGACAGGTGAATATGGCTACACCTTC. Protein product: CASSVANPGTGEYGYTF.

The CDR3 DNA follows: TGTGCCAGCAGCCAAGTCTTGGGTTATGGGGCCAACGTCCTGACTTTC. Residues: CASSQVLGYGANVLTF. V usage is TRBV4-2 and J usage is TRBJ2-6; D gene uncertain. Trimming removed 1 base from V and 3 bases from J, with 10 bases in between. Germline lookup yields CDR1 LGHNA and CDR2 YNFKEQ. This CDR3 contains 16 residues.

This clonotype has only a few counts. The chain uses TRBV6-5 and TRBJ2-7; 8 nucleotides align to TRBD1. Trimming cost V 5 bases and J 6 bases; bases outside gene matches: 9. Germline V gene sequence: CDR1 MNHEY, CDR2 SVGAGI. CDR3 length: 14 amino acids. The CDR3 nucleotides are TGTGCCAGCAGTCTGACAGGGGAGAACGTCGAGCAGTACTTC. This encodes CASSLTGENVEQYF.

The chain joins TRBV27 to TRBJ2-3, with 7 bases matching TRBD2. V was pared by 5 bases and J by 2 bases, with 10 bases of the junction left unmatched. Looked up from germline, CDR1 is MNHEY and CDR2 is SMNVEV (reference sequence). The CDR3 length is 16 residues. The CDR3 protein is CASSPLGAGPTDTQYF. The CDR3 region has the DNA TGTGCCAGCAGTCCCCTTGGAGCGGGGCCCACAGATACGCAGTATTTT.

There are a few counts of this clonotype. This chain links TRBV4-2 with TRBJ2-2; D tentatively reads TRBD1 or TRBD2 (5 bases each). Trimming left V 6 bases short and J 0 bases short, with 17 bases between. Germline assignment: CDR1 LGHNA and CDR2 YNFKEQ. This CDR3 has 17 residues. The CDR3 coding sequence is TGTGCCAGCAGTCCGTTGGGGACCCCCGCGAACACCGGGGAGCTGTTTTTT. It yields the protein CASSPLGTPANTGELFF.

This clonotype was counted a few times. The chain recombines TRBV20-1 with TRBJ1-2; D uncertain. The CDR3 loop spans 14 amino acids. V was pared by 3 bases and J by 4 bases, with 15 bases between. CDR1 and CDR2 (germline): DFQATT, SNEGSKA (reference sequence). DNA for the CDR3: TGCAGTGCTAGCCGCCGAGACATCTCCTATGGCTACACCTTC. Residues: CSASRRDISYGYTF.

This clonotype was detected only a few times. The chain is built from TRBV5-1 and TRBJ2-5, with 10 positions matching TRBD2. Germline V gives CDR1 SGHRS, CDR2 YFSETQ. V lost 4 bases and J lost 2; bases outside the gene matches: 8. The CDR3 runs to 16 residues. This chain's CDR3 is CASSLERGGRQETQYF. The CDR3 region has the DNA TGCGCCAGCAGCCTCGAGCGGGGGGGTCGGCAAGAGACCCAGTACTTC.

The chain employs TRBV19 and TRBJ2-3; TRBD1 matches 12 bases. J lost 7 bases, V lost 4 bases, and 6 bases had no gene match. The germline V gene has CDR1 LNHDA and CDR2 SQIVND (reference sequence). There are 15 residues in the CDR3. CDR3 region: CASSTGTGGSYTQYF. As DNA, the CDR3 is TGTGCCAGTAGTACCGGGACAGGGGGCTCATATACGCAGTATTTT.

This clonotype was seen a handful of times. The chain recombines TRBV5-4 with TRBJ2-1; 10 bases fit TRBD2. The CDR3 sequence is 14 residues long. Germline V CDR1 and CDR2: SGHNT, YYREEE (reference sequence). The V gene end was trimmed by 7 bases and the J gene end by 4 bases; junction bases not matched to a gene: 5. Here the CDR3 DNA reads TGTGCCAGCTTTAGCGGGGGGATGTACAATGAGCAGTTCTTC. Its protein product is CASFSGGMYNEQFF.

This clonotype was observed a handful of times. The rearrangement uses TRBV21-1 and TRBJ2-3; the D call TRBD1 from the table was never checked on the DNA. TRBV21-1 is a listed pseudogene. CDR3 length: 15 amino acids. CDR3 region: CASSPRDRAEDTQYF. CDR3 nucleotides: TGTGCCAGCAGCCCTCGGGACAGGGCGGAAGATACGCAGTATTTT.